Reported below is one T cell receptor (beta chain). Its antigen is unknown. The data belong to a study of response to subunit inactivated influenza vaccine. Broader study findings: There was a suggestion from the authors that each seasonal influenza vaccination recruits few new T cells.

The V end lost 5 bases, the J end lost 0 bases, and 12 bases lay between the germline ends. The germline CDR1 and CDR2 sequences are MNHNS and SASEGT. The CDR3 sequence is 15 residues long. TCRdb used MiXCR to reprocess the RT-PCR reads, holding one entry per CDR3 protein. The repertoire has roughly 500,000 distinct CDR3 sequences, about 15% of them found once; the top ten carry approximately 3%. Sequenced here: CD4+ T cells sorted from PBMCs, sampled less than 30 months after vaccination. The clonotype originates from a man between 50 and 70 years old who received an inactivated influenza vaccine. This chain joins TRBV6-1 and TRBJ2-3, with D possibly being TRBD1 (5 bases). This CDR3 reads CASSRGRQSTDTQYF. The CDR3 region has the DNA TGTGCCAGCAGTAGGGGTCGACAAAGCACAGATACGCAGTATTTT.